This record looks at one T cell receptor beta chain sequence and its context. The CDR3 runs 13 residues. Per germline, CDR1 SGHTA and CDR2 FQGNSA. Trimming took 7 bases from V and 0 from J, leaving 7 bases between them. This record comes from a study of OX40 agonist ivuxolimab in advanced cancers. Study details: Across the patients, intravenous ivuxolimab was delivered every 2 weeks at 0.01 to 10 mg/kg.

Libraries were prepared by immunoSEQ multiplex PCR; TCRdb keeps only in-frame clonotypes and omits some of them. The profile covers 65,000 to 90,000 clones, with about 89% appearing a single time and approximately 0.7% taken by the ten largest. The sequence was collected from an adult with an advanced solid tumor such as melanoma, head and neck, liver or kidney cancer. This chain links TRBV7-2 with TRBJ1-5; D remains unclear. The sequencing here drew on CD4+ or CD8+ T cells sorted from blood, taken in a trial of the OX40 agonist ivuxolimab. The CDR3 DNA reads as TGTGCCAGCAAATTAGATAGCAATCAGCCCCAGCATTTT. Amino acid sequence: CASKLDSNQPQHF.